This entry lists 10 T cell receptor beta chains sequenced from one sample in a study of blood T cell repertoires in COVID-19. Profiled with immunoSEQ multiplex PCR; TCRdb holds only in-frame clones, not every one. The data show about 150,000 clones, roughly four fifths seen once. The material sequenced was PBMCs or T cells enriched from blood (not recorded which). The receptors shown here come from a man aged 45-60 years who had recovered from COVID-19.

Only one count was recorded for this clone. The rearrangement links TRBV7-9 to TRBJ2-2, with D perhaps matching TRBD2 (6 bases). The CDR3 totals 14 residues. The germline V gene encodes CDR1 SEHNR and CDR2 FQNEAQ (reference sequence). The V gene lost 5 bases and the J gene lost 3 bases, with 10 bases spanning the gap. This CDR3 is CASSHSGDTGELFF. The CDR3 bases are TGTGCCAGCAGCCACTCGGGGGACACCGGGGAGCTGTTTTTT. The variable domain in full, with the rest retrieved from reference TRBV7-9 and TRBJ2-2, is DTGVSQNPRHKITKRGQNVTFRCDPISEHNRLYWYRQTLGQGPEFLTYFQNEAQLEKSRLLSDRFSAERPKGSFSTLEIQRTEQGDSAMYLCASSHSGDTGELFFGEGSRLTVL.

The rearrangement uses TRBV7-9 and TRBJ2-6; 7 bases are a match to TRBD1. Germline loops: CDR1 SEHNR, CDR2 FQNEAQ (reference sequence). Trimming at V came to 11 bases and at J to 1 base, leaving 2 bases not matched to a gene. The CDR3 loop spans 13 amino acids. The CDR3 bases are TGTGCCTTCAGGGGGTCTGGGGCCAACGTCCTGACTTTC. Translating gives CAFRGSGANVLTF.

The J gene is TRBJ2-7, the V gene TRBV3-1 (or the pseudogene TRBV3-2); TRBD2 is a possible D gene (5 bases). CDR1 is LGHDT and CDR2 is YNNKEL in the germline V gene (reference sequence). The CDR3 is 12 amino acids. Trimming removed 1 base from V and 6 bases from J, with 7 bases in between. The CDR3 loop is CASSQGGFEQYF. CDR3 nucleotides: TGTGCCAGCAGCCAAGGCGGGTTCGAGCAGTACTTC.

The chain combines TRBV25-1 with TRBJ1-5; D is possibly TRBD1 (5 bases). Trimming shortened V by 1 base and J by 6 bases, and 10 bases separated the two germline ends. CDR3 length equals 14 residues. CDR1 and CDR2 (germline): MGHDK, SYGVNS. CDR3 coding DNA: TGTGCCAGCAGTGAATTGGGGGGGAGTCAGCCCCAGCATTTT. Residues: CASSELGGSQPQHF.

CDR3 protein: CASSLGASSQETQYF. CDR3 DNA sequence: TGTGCCAGCAGCTTAGGGGCCAGCAGCCAAGAGACCCAGTACTTC. The chain recombines TRBV5-4 with TRBJ2-5; tentative D call: TRBD1 (5 bases). V was cut by 2 bases and J by 1 base, with 12 bases left in between. Germline V gives CDR1 SGHNT, CDR2 YYREEE (reference sequence). This CDR3 spans 15 amino acids. The whole variable domain, remainder taken from reference TRBV5-4 and TRBJ2-5, is ETGVTQSPTHLIKTRGQQVTLRCSSQSGHNTVSWYQQALGQGPQFIFQYYREEENGRGNFPPRFSGLQFPNYSSELNVNALELDDSALYLCASSLGASSQETQYFGPGTRLLVL.

This clone was seen a handful of times. The chain has TRBV7-9 and TRBJ2-4; D is possibly TRBD1 (5 bases). Germline CDR1 reads SEHNR; CDR2 reads FQNEAQ (reference sequence). This CDR3 contains 13 residues. V was trimmed by 1 base and J by 6 bases, leaving 7 bases between them. CDR3 sequence reads: CASSLGGRNIQYF. The CDR3, as DNA: TGTGCCAGCAGCTTAGGGGGCAGAAACATTCAGTACTTC.

As concerns this clone: One end of the junction varies from germline; a read error may be responsible. The J gene is TRBJ1-4, the V gene TRBV5-1, with D unclear. The germline gives CDR1 SGHRS, CDR2 YFSETQ. The CDR3 is 14 amino acids. The CDR3 DNA reads TGCGCCAGCACACCGGGAGGGCCTAAAGAAAAACTGTTTTTT. It encodes CASTPGGPKEKLFF.

The rearrangement links TRBV30 to TRBJ1-6; D not resolved. Trimming stripped 6 bases from V and 10 bases from J, with 19 bases between. There are 14 residues in the CDR3. The V gene's germline CDR1 is GTSNPN and CDR2 SVGIG (reference sequence). The DNA for the CDR3 is TGTGCCTGCGCTCAGGCGGGGTCAGGATCACCCCTCCACTTT. It specifies CACAQAGSGSPLHF.

The chain recombines TRBV19 with TRBJ1-1; D might be TRBD1 (6 bases). Germline values: CDR1 LNHDA, CDR2 SQIVND (reference sequence). This CDR3 contains 17 residues. Trimming cost V 3 bases and J 1 base, with 18 bases left between them. The CDR3 DNA reads as TGTGCCAGTAGTATGGGAGTAATTGGGGGCTCGAACACTGAAGCTTTCTTT. Protein sequence: CASSMGVIGGSNTEAFF.

The V and J genes are TRBV5-4 and TRBJ2-7, with a weak D call TRBD1 (5 bases). The CDR3 contains 14 residues. The V end lost 1 base, the J end lost 3 bases, and 11 bases lay between the germline ends. Per germline, CDR1 SGHNT and CDR2 YYREEE (reference sequence). CDR3 bases: TGTGCCAGCAGCTTGTGGAGCAGGGTCTACGAGCAGTACTTC. It encodes CASSLWSRVYEQYF.